This is a list of T cell receptor beta chains from one sample in a study of T-cell reconstitution after alpha-beta-depleted transplantation in children. MiXCR, applied by TCRdb to the PCR reads, yields one record per CDR3 protein. In the table there are about 980,000 distinct CDR3 sequences, less than 30% of which are singletons. Here the sequenced sample was PBMCs, mostly from graft donor cells, taken 360 days after TCRalphabeta/CD19-depleted stem cell transplant. These receptors were obtained from a boy younger than two who had a stem cell transplant for SCID, so the T cells may come from the graft donor. Both conserved end residues are part of each CDR3. The D gene is left open where the match is weak. Expanded clones are given a class, and other clones once, few, many or no size at all.

cdr3_nt	cdr3_aa	v_call	j_call	clone_size	d_call	cdr3_length
TGCGCCAGCAGCTCCTACCGAGCGGGGGGGCCGGATACGCAGTATTTT	CASSSYRAGGPDTQYF	TRBV5-1	TRBJ2-3	few	TRBD2	16
TGTGCCAGCAGCCCCGGCCACAGGGTTGAGGAGGAAAAACTGTTTTTT	CASSPGHRVEEEKLFF	TRBV4-2	TRBJ1-4	.	.	16
TGTGCCAGCAGCCCTCACAGACCGGGAGGGACTGAAGCTTTCTTT	CASSPHRPGGTEAFF	TRBV9	TRBJ1-1	.	.	15
TGCGCCAGCAGCCAGGCACAGGGCCCCCCGAAGGATGAGCAGTTCTTC	CASSQAQGPPKDEQFF	TRBV4-1	TRBJ2-1	many	.	16
TGCGCCAGCACCCTAGACGGGGACTATGGCTACACCTTC	CASTLDGDYGYTF	TRBV5-1	TRBJ1-2	once	.	13
TGTGCCAGCAGGGCATCAAACAGGGGGCCCTACGAGCAGTACTTC	CASRASNRGPYEQYF	TRBV12-3/TRBV12-4	TRBJ2-7	.	TRBD1	15
TGTGCCAGCAGTTTTAGGGACAGGGCTACAGATACGCAGTATTTT	CASSFRDRATDTQYF	TRBV12-3/TRBV12-4	TRBJ2-3	.	TRBD1	15
TGCGCCAGCAGCAAGGTGACAGGGGCGTACACTGAAGCTTTCTTT	CASSKVTGAYTEAFF	TRBV5-1	TRBJ1-1	few	TRBD1	15
TGTGCCAGCAGCCCCTCCAGAGCATTCTCCAAAAACATTCAGTACTTC	CASSPSRAFSKNIQYF	TRBV4-2	TRBJ2-4	once	.	16
TGCAGCGTTGAAGACCGATATCTAGAGACCCAGTACTTC	CSVEDRYLETQYF	TRBV29-1	TRBJ2-5	.	.	13
TGTGCCAGCAGTTTTAGGGGGGTCAACGAGCAGTACTTC	CASSFRGVNEQYF	TRBV12-3/TRBV12-4	TRBJ2-7	.	.	13
TGTGCCAGCAGCGTTATCACAGATACGCAGTATTTT	CASSVITDTQYF	TRBV9	TRBJ2-3	many	.	12
TGTGCCAGCAGTTATGGGCACTTCCCCAATCAGCCCCAGCATTTT	CASSYGHFPNQPQHF	TRBV6-5	TRBJ1-5	few	.	15
TGTGCCAGCAGTCCTATCGCCCGGCAGGGGGATCCTTCTAACTATGGCTACACCTTC	CASSPIARQGDPSNYGYTF	TRBV28	TRBJ1-2	.	TRBD1	19
TGCGCCAGCAGCCAGGCAAGGCGGGACACAGATACGCAGTATTTT	CASSQARRDTDTQYF	TRBV4-3	TRBJ2-3	few	.	15
TGTGCCAGCAGTTACCTTGTCCCAGGGAGAGGTGAGCAGTTCTTC	CASSYLVPGRGEQFF	TRBV6-5	TRBJ2-1	.	.	15
TGTGCCAGCAGCTTCCTGCAGGGGGCCTACGAGCAGTACTTC	CASSFLQGAYEQYF	TRBV7-2	TRBJ2-7	few	TRBD1	14
TGTGCCAGCAGCCAGGCAGCTCAAACCTACTACAATGAGCAGTTCTTC	CASSQAAQTYYNEQFF	TRBV4-2	TRBJ2-1	.	.	16
TGTGCCAGCAGCCGGAATCTGGTGGAGAATGAGCAGTTCTTC	CASSRNLVENEQFF	TRBV11-2	TRBJ2-1	.	.	14
TGTGCCAGCAGTGAAATCCCAGGGGCGAACACCGGGGAGCTGTTTTTT	CASSEIPGANTGELFF	TRBV6-1	TRBJ2-2	few	.	16
TGTGCCAGCAGTCCTAGAGGGGAGAACAACAATGAGCAGTTCTTC	CASSPRGENNNEQFF	TRBV12-3/TRBV12-4	TRBJ2-1	few	.	15
TGCGCCAGCAGCGGACACGAAGCGGGAAGAGGCACAGATACGCAGTATTTT	CASSGHEAGRGTDTQYF	TRBV4-3	TRBJ2-3	.	TRBD2	17
TGTGCCAGCAGCTCCTTAGACCAGGGGGCCGGAAACACCATATATTTT	CASSSLDQGAGNTIYF	TRBV7-6	TRBJ1-3	.	TRBD1	16
TGTGCCAGCAACAAAGGCGTGTACTACGAGCAGTACTTC	CASNKGVYYEQYF	TRBV6-2/TRBV6-3	TRBJ2-7	.	.	13
TGTGCCAGCAGCCAAGTAGCGGGGGTTAAATCGTTCTTC	CASSQVAGVKSFF	TRBV3-1	TRBJ2-1	few	TRBD2	13
TGTGCCAGCAGCTCAGCAATTGGGACAGGGGGCTTGTTTGCTTTCTTT	CASSSAIGTGGLFAFF	TRBV7-1	TRBJ1-1	.	TRBD1	16
TGTGCCAGCAGCCCCGGGGGCACCGGCGGTTACAATGAGCAGTTCTTC	CASSPGGTGGYNEQFF	TRBV7-3	TRBJ2-1	.	.	16
TGCGCCAGCAGCACACTAGCGGGGGCGATCAACTACGAGCAGTACTTC	CASSTLAGAINYEQYF	TRBV4-1	TRBJ2-7	.	TRBD2	16
TGCAGCGTTGAAGATCGGGGCAGGGGACAGAAAAAACTGTTTTTT	CSVEDRGRGQKKLFF	TRBV29-1	TRBJ1-4	few	TRBD1	15
TGCGCCAGCAGCCAGATAGGGGGGAACACCGGGGAGCTGTTTTTT	CASSQIGGNTGELFF	TRBV4-1	TRBJ2-2	.	.	15
TGTGCCAGCAGCTTAGGGGGGCCTACAACTAATGAAAAACTGTTTTTT	CASSLGGPTTNEKLFF	TRBV7-9	TRBJ1-4	.	.	16
TGTGCCAGCAGTGGTGGTGGGTATCGGGCCGACGCTGGCTACACCTTC	CASSGGGYRADAGYTF	TRBV28	TRBJ1-2	few	.	16
TGTGCCAGCAGTTTGGGGCCAAGGACAGGGAGGAACATTCAGTACTTC	CASSLGPRTGRNIQYF	TRBV27	TRBJ2-4	many	TRBD1	16
TGCAGCGCTGGGGCGGGACCCGGGAATGAAAAACTGTTTTTT	CSAGAGPGNEKLFF	TRBV29-1	TRBJ1-4	.	.	14
TGCGCCAGCAGCTCTACCGGGACAGCAAACGAGCAGTACTTC	CASSSTGTANEQYF	TRBV5-1	TRBJ2-7	.	TRBD1	14
TGTGCCAGCAGTCCCTCCCAAAGAAGCACGGGCACAGATACGCAGTATTTT	CASSPSQRSTGTDTQYF	TRBV12-3/TRBV12-4	TRBJ2-3	few	.	17
TGTGCCAGCAGAAGGACAGGACTAGCCCAAGAGACCCAGTACTTC	CASRRTGLAQETQYF	TRBV27	TRBJ2-5	few	.	15
TGTGCCAGCAGCCTGGGGGGGTTTAAGACCGGGGAGCTGTTTTTT	CASSLGGFKTGELFF	TRBV12-3/TRBV12-4	TRBJ2-2	.	TRBD2	15
TGCAGTGCGGCCTGGGACACAGATACGCAGTATTTT	CSAAWDTDTQYF	TRBV20-1	TRBJ2-3	.	.	12
TGCGCCAGCAGCTTGGATGGGGCGAGAACCTACGAGCAGTACTTC	CASSLDGARTYEQYF	TRBV5-1	TRBJ2-7	.	.	15
TGCAGCGTAGGACAGCTCCCTTACAATGAGCAGTTCTTC	CSVGQLPYNEQFF	TRBV29-1	TRBJ2-1	.	.	13
TGCGCCAGCAGCTTGCTGTCAGTTGGCGATACGCAGTATTTT	CASSLLSVGDTQYF	TRBV5-1	TRBJ2-3	.	.	14